The entry below describes one T cell receptor beta chain. V lost 3 bases and J 6 bases, leaving 14 bases between the germline ends. Germline V CDR1 and CDR2: KGHSH, LQKENI. The CDR3 totals 14 residues. The sample is drawn from a study of molecular identifiers for immune sequencing clone quantification. Bulk TCR library preparation followed previously described methods with listed TCR primers. In TCRdb, the PCR reads were re-called with MiXCR into one record per CDR3 protein. The sample carries about half a million distinct CDR3 sequences, about 22% recorded once. The sequence derives from a human donor in good health. Some libraries in this study had Jurkat cell RNA spiked in. The chain uses TRBV18 and TRBJ1-2; tentative D call: TRBD1 (6 bases). Sequencing was performed on naive CD8+ T cells from blood, with Jurkat cell RNA spiked in. This sample's subset: FACS-sorted CD8+CD4-CCR7+CD45RA+ naive T cells. CDR3 loop: CASSPPGELDGYTF. The CDR3 bases are TGTGCCAGCTCACCCCCAGGGGAGCTGGATGGCTACACCTTC. The variable domain in full, with the rest retrieved from reference TRBV18 and TRBJ1-2, is NAGVMQNPRHLVRRRGQEARLRCSPMKGHSHVYWYRQLPEEGLKFMVYLQKENIIDESGMPKERFSAEFPKEGPSILRIQQVVRGDSAAYFCASSPPGELDGYTFGSGTRLTVV.